The 31 T cell receptor beta chains below were found in one sample sequenced in a study of blood T cells in healthy people across ages. Primers used in a second PCR of roughly 6 to 12 cycles were a sample-barcoded 5' primer and a J-beta primer mix. From the 5' RACE reads, TCRdb called clonotypes with MiXCR, one entry per CDR3 protein. The profile shows some 940,000 distinct CDR3 sequences, 25% to 30% of them singletons. This sample also appeared in a second study, on T cells of mothers and their children.

What was sequenced was blood. The source is a woman aged 40 to 50 in good health.

This clonotype was seen repeatedly, ten times or more. The J gene is TRBJ1-5, the V gene TRBV4-1, with D tentatively TRBD1 (6 bases). Germline CDR1 MGHRA, CDR2 YSYEKL. This CDR3 region has 15 residues. The V and J ends lost 0 bases and 2 bases respectively, with 8 bases between them. In DNA form, the CDR3 reads TGCGCCAGCAGCCAAGAAGAGGGGGGCAATCAGCCCCAGCATTTT. Its protein is CASSQEEGGNQPQHF.

The CDR3 spells CASSPHPGGADGYTF. The CDR3 region has the DNA TGTGCCAGCAGCCCACACCCCGGAGGGGCGGATGGCTACACCTTC. V usage is TRBV7-6 and J usage is TRBJ1-2; tentatively, D is TRBD1 (5 bases). The CDR3 covers 15 residues. CDR1 is SGHVS, CDR2 FNYEAQ, per germline. V lost 5 bases, J lost 6 bases, and 19 bases lay in between.

This clonotype has just a few counts. This chain connects TRBV5-1 to TRBJ1-1, with 9 bases aligning to TRBD1. Germline values: CDR1 SGHRS, CDR2 YFSETQ. The V and J ends lost 3 bases and 6 bases, in that order; junction bases with no gene match: 3. The CDR3 runs 13 residues. CDR3 amino acids: CASSWTGESEAFF. CDR3 sequence (DNA): TGCGCCAGCAGCTGGACAGGGGAATCTGAAGCTTTCTTT.

This clonotype was observed many times. V usage is TRBV12-3 or TRBV12-4 and J usage is TRBJ2-7, with D possibly matching TRBD1 (6 bases). The V gene lost 8 bases and the J gene lost 2 bases, with 16 bases spanning the gap. The CDR3 is 14 residues long. DNA for the CDR3: TGTGCCAGCGGGGGCCGGGACATACCCTACGAGCAGTACTTC. Its translation is CASGGRDIPYEQYF.

The sample holds many counts of this clonotype. This chain joins TRBV3-1 and TRBJ2-2, with 12 bases matching TRBD2. The CDR3 is made up of 14 amino acids. With V trimmed by 7 bases and J by 5 bases, 2 bases remained unmatched. The germline CDR1 and CDR2 sequences are LGHDT and YNNKEL (reference sequence). This CDR3 is CASTGLAGTGELFF. In DNA, the CDR3 is TGTGCCAGCACCGGACTAGCGGGGACCGGGGAGCTGTTTTTT.

This chain connects TRBV19 to TRBJ2-3, with 8 nucleotides matching TRBD2. CDR3 length equals 13 residues. J gave up 2 bases and V 11 bases, and 6 bases lay outside the gene matches. Per the germline V gene, CDR1 is LNHDA and CDR2 is SQIVND (reference sequence). Here the CDR3 DNA reads TGTGCCGGTATGACTAGCGTCACAGATACGCAGTATTTT. Translated: CAGMTSVTDTQYF. Full variable domain (rest looked up from reference TRBV19 and TRBJ2-3): DGGITQSPKYLFRKEGQNVTLSCEQNLNHDAMYWYRQDPGQGLRLIYYSQIVNDFQKGDIAEGYSVSREKKESFPLTVTSAQKNPTAFYLCAGMTSVTDTQYFGPGTRLTVL.

A note on this clonotype: This may stem from a read error, because a much larger clone lies one nucleotide away. The conserved final phenylalanine or tryptophan is absent from the CDR3, which likely points to a read error. This chain connects TRBV3-1 to TRBJ1-2; 7 bases align to TRBD1. J was trimmed by 5 bases and V by 0 bases; bases with no gene match: 15. Germline-derived CDR1 and CDR2 are LGHDT and YNNKEL (reference sequence). The CDR3 totals 18 residues. CDR3 DNA sequence: TGTGCCAGCAGCCAAGACCTGGGGGGACAGCTAGCAGCGTATGGCTACACCCTC. Protein sequence: CASSQDLGGQLAAYGYTL.

This clonotype was seen just once. The rearrangement uses TRBV7-9 and TRBJ2-7; the match to TRBD2 covers 8 bases. V dropped 4 bases and J dropped 7; count of bases not matched to a gene: 12. Per the germline V gene, CDR1 is SEHNR and CDR2 is FQNEAQ (reference sequence). The CDR3 covers 15 residues. CDR3: CASSSTGGRIGEQYF. The CDR3 nucleotides are TGTGCCAGCAGCTCAACGGGGGGGAGAATAGGGGAGCAGTACTTC.

About this clonotype: A much larger clone differs from this one at a single base, so this may be a read error. V is TRBV12-3 or TRBV12-4 and J is TRBJ2-1, with 9 bases that match TRBD2. This CDR3 contains 15 residues. The CDR3 is CASSLLAGPYNEQVF. In nucleotides, the CDR3 is TGTGCCAGCAGTTTACTAGCGGGGCCCTACAATGAGCAGGTCTTC.

The chain joins TRBV4-1 to TRBJ2-3, with D perhaps matching TRBD1 or TRBD2 (5 bases each). CDR3 length equals 16 residues. V was pared by 2 bases and J by 0 bases, with 12 bases between. Germline-derived CDR1 and CDR2 are MGHRA and YSYEKL. The CDR3 is CASSQWGRTSTDTQYF. CDR3 sequence (DNA): TGCGCCAGCAGCCAATGGGGACGGACGAGCACAGATACGCAGTATTTT.

The chain links TRBV7-6 to TRBJ2-7; 10 bases are shared with TRBD1. The junction had 5 bases not matched to a gene; V was cut back by 4 bases and J by 5 bases. The length of the CDR3 is 14 residues. Germline V gene sequence: CDR1 SGHVS, CDR2 FNYEAQ. CDR3 amino acids: CASSSAGTGDEQYF. The CDR3 region has the DNA TGTGCCAGCAGCTCGGCCGGGACAGGGGACGAGCAGTACTTC.

The chain uses TRBV5-1 and TRBJ1-1; the D is unclear. CDR1 is SGHRS, CDR2 YFSETQ, per germline. There are 12 residues in the CDR3. Trimming removed 7 bases at V and 6 bases at J, with 13 bases between. The CDR3 DNA follows: TGCGCCAGCCGGGCGGGGAAGCCTGAAGCTTTCTTT. Translated, it gives CASRAGKPEAFF. Based on the CDR3 plus reference TRBV5-1 and TRBJ1-1, the full variable domain is KAGVTQTPRYLIKTRGQQVTLSCSPISGHRSVSWYQQTPGQGLQFLFEYFSETQRNKGNFPGRFSGRQFSNSRSEMNVSTLELGDSALYLCASRAGKPEAFFGQGTRLTVV.

This clonotype was counted between two and nine times. A single base separates this from a much larger clone, so it may be a read error. V gene TRBV7-9 combines with J gene TRBJ2-7; TRBD2 agrees at 9 bases. This CDR3 comprises 16 residues. CDR1 is SEHNR and CDR2 is FQNEAQ in the germline V gene (reference sequence). After removal of 5 bases from V and 5 bases from J, the junction contained 13 bases not matched to a gene. DNA for the CDR3: TGTGCCAGCAGCGCGCTCGTTCGGGGGACTAGCAACGAGCAGTACTTC. This gives the protein CASSALVRGTSNEQYF.

This clonotype was recorded a few times. The V gene is TRBV29-1, the J gene TRBJ1-2, with D perhaps matching TRBD1 (5 bases). Trimming removed 5 bases from V and 7 bases from J, with 11 bases in between. Germline V gene lookup returns CDR1 SQVTM and CDR2 ANQGSEA. The CDR3 totals 11 residues. CDR3 sequence: CSVYGARGYTF. As DNA, the CDR3 is TGCAGCGTTTATGGGGCTCGTGGCTACACCTTC.

There are many counts of this clonotype. The rearrangement links TRBV6-6 to TRBJ2-7; D perhaps matches TRBD2 (5 bases). Germline CDR1 and CDR2: MNHNY and SVGAGI (reference sequence). This CDR3 has 13 residues. V lost 7 bases and J 2 bases, leaving 12 bases between the germline ends. CDR3 coding DNA: TGTGCCAGCACCAATTACGGGGCCTACGAGCAGTACTTC. This encodes CASTNYGAYEQYF.

This clonotype was found a few times. The rearrangement links TRBV29-1 to TRBJ2-7, with TRBD1 matching over 10 bases. J gave up 2 bases and V 6 bases, and 4 bases lay outside the gene matches. Germline CDR1 and CDR2: SQVTM and ANQGSEA. The CDR3 is made up of 13 amino acids. The CDR3 spells CSVGTGEAYEQYF. The CDR3 nucleotides are TGCAGCGTCGGGACAGGGGAAGCCTACGAGCAGTACTTC.

In its sample, this clonotype was seen many times. The rearrangement joins TRBV4-1 to TRBJ2-7; 9 nucleotides agree with TRBD1. The ends lost 2 bases at V and 2 bases at J; junction bases unmatched: 10. CDR1 is MGHRA and CDR2 is YSYEKL in the germline V gene. CDR3 length: 17 residues. CDR3 residues: CASSQYNEQGATYEQYF. The CDR3 DNA reads TGCGCCAGCAGCCAATACAACGAACAGGGGGCAACCTACGAGCAGTACTTC.

This clonotype was found a few times. The rearrangement links TRBV6-2 or TRBV6-3 to TRBJ1-5; the D gene is possibly TRBD1 (5 bases). This CDR3 contains 15 residues. The ends were cut back, 8 bases at V and 2 bases at J, with 16 bases in the middle. CDR1 and CDR2 (germline): MNHEY, SVGEGT. CDR3: CASSDATGRNQPQHF. CDR3 DNA sequence: TGTGCCAGCTCTGACGCAACGGGGCGCAATCAGCCCCAGCATTTT.

Details on this clonotype: The CDR3 end shows no conserved phenylalanine or tryptophan, and so a read error is likely. Because the CDR3's place on the DNA is in doubt, the DNA is left out and the CDR3 is given as listed by TCRdb. The rearrangement links TRBV4-1 to TRBJ2-1; whether TRBD1, the table's D call, matches the DNA was not checked. The CDR3 is made up of 17 amino acids, end residues included. Germline V gene sequence: CDR1 MGHRA, CDR2 YSYEKL. CDR3 region: CASSQEGSGGEGYTFGS.

The chain is built from TRBV18 and TRBJ2-1; D unclear. The CDR3 is made up of 14 amino acids. The germline V and J ends were trimmed by 1 base and 4 bases, with 8 bases remaining between them. Germline values: CDR1 KGHSH, CDR2 LQKENI. Here the CDR3 DNA reads TGTGCCAGCTCACCACAGGACGGATACAATGAGCAGTTCTTC. This codes for CASSPQDGYNEQFF. The whole variable domain, remainder taken from reference TRBV18 and TRBJ2-1, is NAGVMQNPRHLVRRRGQEARLRCSPMKGHSHVYWYRQLPEEGLKFMVYLQKENIIDESGMPKERFSAEFPKEGPSILRIQQVVRGDSAAYFCASSPQDGYNEQFFGPGTRLTVL.

The chain joins TRBV7-9 to TRBJ2-2; the D gene could be TRBD1 or TRBD2 (6 bases each). Trimming took off 7 bases at V and 4 bases at J, with 13 bases between the two ends. The CDR3 spans 14 residues. The germline gives CDR1 SEHNR, CDR2 FQNEAQ (reference sequence). The CDR3 protein is CASTLQGGTGELFF. The DNA for the CDR3 is TGTGCCAGCACCCTACAGGGAGGCACCGGGGAGCTGTTTTTT.

This clonotype was observed at least ten times. J is TRBJ2-7 and V is TRBV5-1, with 11 bases identical to TRBD2. CDR1 is SGHRS, CDR2 YFSETQ, per germline. CDR3 length: 14 residues. The junction had 6 bases not matched to a gene; V was cut back by 3 bases and J by 7 bases. This chain's CDR3 is CASSSSTSGKEQYF. The DNA for the CDR3 is TGCGCCAGCAGCTCCTCGACTAGCGGGAAAGAGCAGTACTTC.

A few counts support this clonotype. This rearrangement joins TRBV5-1 to TRBJ1-2, with D perhaps matching TRBD1 (5 bases). CDR1 and CDR2 (germline): SGHRS, YFSETQ. The CDR3 sequence is 14 residues long. V lost 0 bases and J lost 4, with 10 bases in between. The CDR3 sequence is CASSLASGPYGYTF. The CDR3 DNA reads TGCGCCAGCAGCTTGGCTTCAGGGCCCTATGGCTACACCTTC.

The sample holds many counts of this clonotype. The chain couples TRBV5-6 to TRBJ2-7, with 9 bases matching TRBD1. The CDR3 covers 14 residues. The germline V gene has CDR1 SGHDT and CDR2 YYEEEE. Unmatched junction bases numbered 5, after V lost 2 bases and J lost 5 bases. The CDR3 loop is CASSLTGTGNEQYF. The CDR3 DNA follows: TGTGCCAGCAGCTTAACCGGGACAGGGAACGAGCAGTACTTC.

Only a few counts were recorded for this clonotype. Possible read error: a much larger clone is one base away. The rearrangement links TRBV28 to TRBJ2-2; TRBD1 aligns across 11 bases. This CDR3 is built from 16 residues. CDR1 and CDR2 (germline): MDHEN, SYDVKM. The CDR3 spells CASNFRDRGEAGERFF. The DNA of the CDR3 is TGTGCCAGCAACTTCCGGGACAGGGGGGAAGCCGGGGAGCGGTTTTTT.

Details on this clonotype: One end of the junction varies from germline; a read error may be responsible. CDR3 protein: CASSLGTIGGELFF. The CDR3 nucleotides are TGTGCTAGCAGCTTAGGTACAATAGGCGGGGAGCTGTTTTTT. J is TRBJ2-2 and V is TRBV7-7; D is ambiguous. The CDR3 contains 14 residues. Germline V CDR1 and CDR2: SSHAT, FNYEAQ (reference sequence).

This sequence joins TRBV2 and TRBJ2-7; the D gene is possibly TRBD2 (6 bases). The ends were cut back, 7 bases at V and 0 bases at J, with 10 bases in the middle. CDR1 is SNHLY and CDR2 is FYNNEI in the germline V gene. The CDR3 contains 13 residues. CDR3 sequence reads: CASTEGHSYEQYF. Written as DNA, the CDR3 is TGTGCCAGCACGGAGGGGCACTCCTACGAGCAGTACTTC.

This clonotype was detected many times. This chain connects TRBV28 to TRBJ1-2; D uncertain. CDR1 and CDR2 from the germline V gene are MDHEN and SYDVKM. The CDR3 length is 16 residues. The V end lost 7 bases, the J end lost 0 bases, and 18 bases lay between the germline ends. The CDR3 sequence is CASTLIGQGANYGYTF. The CDR3 DNA follows: TGTGCCAGCACACTCATCGGGCAAGGAGCTAACTATGGCTACACCTTC.

The J gene is TRBJ1-1, the V gene TRBV28; D is unclear. This CDR3 has 14 residues. Trimming took off 6 bases at V and 4 bases at J, with 15 bases between the two ends. The germline CDR1 and CDR2 sequences are MDHEN and SYDVKM. Here the CDR3 DNA reads TGTGCCAGCAGCCATGGAACCGCTGTCACTGAAGCTTTCTTT. It is translated as CASSHGTAVTEAFF.

This clonotype was counted between two and nine times. The chain couples TRBV29-1 to TRBJ1-6; D is undetermined. With 4 bases removed from V and 8 bases from J, the gap between germline ends came to 12 bases. From germline, CDR1 is SQVTM and CDR2 ANQGSEA. The CDR3 has 13 residues. The CDR3 DNA is TGCAGCGTTGTTCTGGATCGCGATTCACCCCTCCACTTT. Protein sequence: CSVVLDRDSPLHF.

This clonotype is a singleton in its sample. Being one base from a much bigger clone, this may be a read error. The chain carries TRBV2 and TRBJ2-6, with D unclear. Trimming left V 7 bases short and J 0 bases short, with 7 bases between. This CDR3 has 14 amino acids. Germline V gene sequence: CDR1 SNHLY, CDR2 FYNNEI. The DNA for the CDR3 is TGTGCCAGCATTCGGAACTCTGGGGCCAACGTCCTGACTTTC. Residues: CASIRNSGANVLTF.